There are a few counts of the clone carrying this T cell receptor (beta chain). Its matching antigen is unknown. Trimming shortened V by 3 bases and J by 5 bases, and 18 bases separated the two germline ends. This CDR3 region has 16 residues. Germline lookup yields CDR1 SGDLS and CDR2 YYNGEE. The sample comes from a study of cytomegalovirus exposure and HLA in healthy donors. Study results and limitations: The later analysis indicated that the majority of CMV-associated TCR beta chains appeared HLA-restricted. TCR beta V- and J-gene trimming, according to a later analysis, was linked to a missense DCLRE1C variant. The dataset shows that most TCR sequences were rare, while some public TCRs occurred in many donors. Differences between HLA loci emerged in a later analysis of TCR association rates, with DRB1 most and HLA-C fewest.

Amplification used 60 Vbeta primers and 13 Jbeta primers. TCRdb's table, derived via immunoSEQ multiplex PCR, lists solely in-frame clones and lacks some. The sample includes 150,000 to 200,000 clones, around 68% seen only once; the top ten take 10%. This receptor was obtained from a man aged 25-45 years in good health and CMV-seropositive. The V call is TRBV9, the J call TRBJ1-5; D is ambiguous. The sample consisted of PBMCs. In DNA, the CDR3 is TGTGCCAGCAGCGAAGGCCCGCGGAAATCGTATCAGCCCCAGCATTTT. It encodes CASSEGPRKSYQPQHF.